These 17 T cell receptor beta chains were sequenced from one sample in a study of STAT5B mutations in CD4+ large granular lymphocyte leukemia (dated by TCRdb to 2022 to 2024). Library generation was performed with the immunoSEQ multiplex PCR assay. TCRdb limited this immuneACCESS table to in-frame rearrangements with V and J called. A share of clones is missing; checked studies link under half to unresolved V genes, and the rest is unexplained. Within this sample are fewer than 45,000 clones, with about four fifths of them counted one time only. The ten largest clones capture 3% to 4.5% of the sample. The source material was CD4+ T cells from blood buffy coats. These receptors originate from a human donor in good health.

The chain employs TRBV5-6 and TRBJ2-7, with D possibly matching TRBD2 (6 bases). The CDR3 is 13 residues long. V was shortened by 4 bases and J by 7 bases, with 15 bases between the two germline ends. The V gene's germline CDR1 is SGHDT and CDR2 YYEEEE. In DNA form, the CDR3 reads TGTGCCAGCAGCAAGACTAGGCTCTATGAGCAGTACTTC. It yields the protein CASSKTRLYEQYF. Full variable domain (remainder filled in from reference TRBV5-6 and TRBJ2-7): DAGVTQSPTHLIKTRGQQVTLRCSPKSGHDTVSWYQQALGQGPQFIFQYYEEEERQRGNFPDRFSGHQFPNYSSELNVNALLLGDSALYLCASSKTRLYEQYFGPGTRLTVT.

The CDR3 sequence is CATRENYGYTF. DNA of the CDR3: TGTGCCACCAGGGAGAACTATGGCTACACCTTC. This chain connects TRBV28 to TRBJ1-2, with a weak D call TRBD1 (5 bases). CDR3 length: 11 residues. Germline lookup yields CDR1 MDHEN and CDR2 SYDVKM. Trimming removed 10 bases at V and 2 bases at J, with 8 bases between.

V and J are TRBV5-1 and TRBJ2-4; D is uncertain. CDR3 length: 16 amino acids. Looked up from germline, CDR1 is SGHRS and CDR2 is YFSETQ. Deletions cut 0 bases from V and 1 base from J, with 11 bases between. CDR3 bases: TGCGCCAGCAGCTTGGGAGACAATGGTGCCAAAAACATTCAGTACTTC. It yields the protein CASSLGDNGAKNIQYF.

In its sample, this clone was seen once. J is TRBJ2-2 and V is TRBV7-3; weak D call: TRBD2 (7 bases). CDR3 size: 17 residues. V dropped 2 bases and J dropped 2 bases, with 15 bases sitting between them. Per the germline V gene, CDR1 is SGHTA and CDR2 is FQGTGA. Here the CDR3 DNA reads TGTGCCAGCAGCTTACCCTTGGGGGGGGCCAACACCGGGGAGCTGTTTTTT. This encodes CASSLPLGGANTGELFF.

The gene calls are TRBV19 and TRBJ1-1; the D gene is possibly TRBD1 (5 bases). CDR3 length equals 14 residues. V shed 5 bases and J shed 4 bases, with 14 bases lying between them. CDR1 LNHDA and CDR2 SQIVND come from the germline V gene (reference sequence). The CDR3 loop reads CASSAGLRGTEAFF. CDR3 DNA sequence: TGTGCCAGTAGTGCGGGCCTTAGGGGCACTGAAGCTTTCTTT.

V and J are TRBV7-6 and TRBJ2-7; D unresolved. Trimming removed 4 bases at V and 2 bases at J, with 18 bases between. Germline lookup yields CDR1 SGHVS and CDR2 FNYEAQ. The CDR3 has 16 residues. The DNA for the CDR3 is TGTGCCAGCAGCTCCCTTTCCGGACCGGCAACCTACGAGCAGTACTTC. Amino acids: CASSSLSGPATYEQYF.

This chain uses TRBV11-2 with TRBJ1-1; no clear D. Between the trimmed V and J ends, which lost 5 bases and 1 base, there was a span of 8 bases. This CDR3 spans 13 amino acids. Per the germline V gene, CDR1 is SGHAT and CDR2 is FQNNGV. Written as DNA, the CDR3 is TGTGCCAGCAGCCCTCGGTCGAACACTGAAGCTTTCTTT. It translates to CASSPRSNTEAFF.

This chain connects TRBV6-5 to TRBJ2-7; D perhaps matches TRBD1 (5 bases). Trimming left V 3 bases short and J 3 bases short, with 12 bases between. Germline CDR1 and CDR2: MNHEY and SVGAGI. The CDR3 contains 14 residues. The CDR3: CASSYDQGNYEQYF. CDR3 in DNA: TGTGCCAGCAGTTATGACCAGGGTAACTACGAGCAGTACTTC.

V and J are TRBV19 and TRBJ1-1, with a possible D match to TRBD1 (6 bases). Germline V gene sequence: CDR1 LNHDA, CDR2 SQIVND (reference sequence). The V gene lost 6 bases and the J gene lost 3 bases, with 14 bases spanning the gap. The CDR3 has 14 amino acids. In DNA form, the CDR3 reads TGTGCCAGTAGGAAAGGGGGGATCGACACTGAAGCTTTCTTT. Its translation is CASRKGGIDTEAFF.

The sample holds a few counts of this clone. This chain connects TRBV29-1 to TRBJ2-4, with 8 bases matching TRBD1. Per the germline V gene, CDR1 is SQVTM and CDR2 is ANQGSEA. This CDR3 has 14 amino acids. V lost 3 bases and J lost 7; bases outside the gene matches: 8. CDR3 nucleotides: TGCAGCGTTGATGGAGAGACAGGGGCGAACATTCAGTACTTC. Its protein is CSVDGETGANIQYF.

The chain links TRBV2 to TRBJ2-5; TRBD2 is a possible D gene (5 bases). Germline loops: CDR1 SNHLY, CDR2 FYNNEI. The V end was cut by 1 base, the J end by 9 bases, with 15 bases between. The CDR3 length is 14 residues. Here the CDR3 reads CASSEVLVGGAQYF. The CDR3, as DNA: TGTGCCAGCAGTGAAGTACTAGTTGGTGGGGCCCAGTACTTC.

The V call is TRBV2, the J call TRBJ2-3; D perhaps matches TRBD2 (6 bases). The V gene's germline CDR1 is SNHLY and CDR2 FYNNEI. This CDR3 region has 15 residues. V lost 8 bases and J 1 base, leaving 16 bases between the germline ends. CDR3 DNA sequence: TGTGCCAGCGGGCCCCTAGCGCTCCGCACAGATACGCAGTATTTT. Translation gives CASGPLALRTDTQYF.

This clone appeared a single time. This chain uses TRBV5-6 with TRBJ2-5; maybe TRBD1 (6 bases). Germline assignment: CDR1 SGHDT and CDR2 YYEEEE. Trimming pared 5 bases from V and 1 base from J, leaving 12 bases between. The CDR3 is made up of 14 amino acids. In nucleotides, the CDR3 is TGTGCCAGCAGTCAGAGGACAGTCCAAGAGACCCAGTACTTC. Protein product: CASSQRTVQETQYF.

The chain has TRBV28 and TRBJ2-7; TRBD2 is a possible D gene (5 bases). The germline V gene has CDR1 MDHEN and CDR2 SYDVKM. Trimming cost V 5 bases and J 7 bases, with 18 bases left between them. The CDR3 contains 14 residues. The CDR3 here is CASSPSRTPREQYF. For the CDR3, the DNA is TGTGCCAGCAGTCCATCCCGGACTCCCCGGGAGCAGTACTTC.

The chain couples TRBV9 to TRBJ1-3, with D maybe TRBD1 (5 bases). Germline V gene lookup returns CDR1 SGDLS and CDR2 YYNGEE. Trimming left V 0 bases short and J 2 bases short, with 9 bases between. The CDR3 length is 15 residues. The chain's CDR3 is CASSVGDLTGNTIYF. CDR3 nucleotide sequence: TGTGCCAGCAGCGTAGGGGACCTGACTGGAAACACCATATATTTT.

The CDR3 loop reads CASSRRDGNNEQFF. The DNA of the CDR3 is TGTGCCAGCAGCCGCCGGGACGGAAACAATGAGCAGTTCTTC. The gene calls are TRBV7-6 and TRBJ2-1; D possibly uses TRBD1 or TRBD2 (5 bases each). The V gene lost 5 bases and the J gene lost 5 bases, with 13 bases spanning the gap. From germline, CDR1 is SGHVS and CDR2 FNYEAQ. This CDR3 is built from 14 residues.

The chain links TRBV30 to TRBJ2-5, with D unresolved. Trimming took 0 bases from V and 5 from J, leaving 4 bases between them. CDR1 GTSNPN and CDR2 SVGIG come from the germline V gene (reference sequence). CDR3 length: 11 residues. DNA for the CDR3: TGTGCCTGGAGTGTAGGGGAGACCCAGTACTTC. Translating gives CAWSVGETQYF.